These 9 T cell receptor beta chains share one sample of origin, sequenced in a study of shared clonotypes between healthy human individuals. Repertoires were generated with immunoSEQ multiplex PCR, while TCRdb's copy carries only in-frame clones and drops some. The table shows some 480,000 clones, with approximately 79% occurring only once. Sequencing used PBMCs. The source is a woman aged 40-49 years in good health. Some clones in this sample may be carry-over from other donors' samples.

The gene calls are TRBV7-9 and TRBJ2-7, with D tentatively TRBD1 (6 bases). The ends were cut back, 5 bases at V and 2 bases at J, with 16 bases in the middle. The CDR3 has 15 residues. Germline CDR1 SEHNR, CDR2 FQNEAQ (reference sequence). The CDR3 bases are TGTGCCAGCAGCCATAATACCGGGACAACCTACGAGCAGTACTTC. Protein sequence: CASSHNTGTTYEQYF.

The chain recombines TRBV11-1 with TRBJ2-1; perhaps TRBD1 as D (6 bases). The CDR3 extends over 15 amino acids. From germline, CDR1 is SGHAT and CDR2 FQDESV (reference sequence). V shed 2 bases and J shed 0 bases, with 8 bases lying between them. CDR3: CASSLQGSSYNEQFF. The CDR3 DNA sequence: TGTGCCAGCAGCTTACAGGGGAGCTCCTACAATGAGCAGTTCTTC.

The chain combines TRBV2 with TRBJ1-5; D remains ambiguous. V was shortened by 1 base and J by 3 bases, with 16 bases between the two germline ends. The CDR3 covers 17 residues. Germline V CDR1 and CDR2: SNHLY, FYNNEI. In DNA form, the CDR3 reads TGTGCCAGCAGTGAAGGACGCCATATTACCCCCAATCAGCCCCAGCATTTT. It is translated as CASSEGRHITPNQPQHF.

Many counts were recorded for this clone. For the CDR3, the DNA is TGTGCCTGGAGGGGAGGACAGGGTGGGTCAGAGACCCAGTACTTC. Amino acids: CAWRGGQGGSETQYF. The chain is built from TRBV30 and TRBJ2-5; 8 nucleotides line up with TRBD1. The CDR3 is 15 residues long. The junction had 10 bases not matched to a gene; V was cut back by 3 bases and J by 4 bases. Germline values: CDR1 GTSNPN, CDR2 SVGIG (reference sequence).

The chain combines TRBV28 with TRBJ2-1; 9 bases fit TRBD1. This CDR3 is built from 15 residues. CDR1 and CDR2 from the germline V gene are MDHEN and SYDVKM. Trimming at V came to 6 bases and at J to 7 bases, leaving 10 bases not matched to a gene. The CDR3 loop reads CASSEATTGGNEQFF. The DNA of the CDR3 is TGTGCCAGCAGCGAAGCCACGACAGGGGGAAATGAGCAGTTCTTC.

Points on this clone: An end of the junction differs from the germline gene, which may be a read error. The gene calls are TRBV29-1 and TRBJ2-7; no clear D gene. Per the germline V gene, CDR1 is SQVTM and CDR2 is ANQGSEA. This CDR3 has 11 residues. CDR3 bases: TGCAGCGTTGGCAACACCTACGAGCAGCACTTC. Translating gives CSVGNTYEQHF.

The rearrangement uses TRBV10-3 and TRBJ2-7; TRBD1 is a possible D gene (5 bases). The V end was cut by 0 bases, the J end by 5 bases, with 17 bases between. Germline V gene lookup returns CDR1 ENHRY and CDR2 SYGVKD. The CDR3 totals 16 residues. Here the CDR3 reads CAISESKLGRAHEQYF. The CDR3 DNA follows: TGTGCCATCAGTGAGTCGAAACTCGGCAGGGCCCACGAGCAGTACTTC.

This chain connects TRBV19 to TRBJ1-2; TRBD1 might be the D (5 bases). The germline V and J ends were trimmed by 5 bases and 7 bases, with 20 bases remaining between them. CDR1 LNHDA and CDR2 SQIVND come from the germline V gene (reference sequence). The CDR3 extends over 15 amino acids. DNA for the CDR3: TGTGCCAGTAGTGAGGGAACAGGCGCCCCAACTGGCTACACCTTC. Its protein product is CASSEGTGAPTGYTF. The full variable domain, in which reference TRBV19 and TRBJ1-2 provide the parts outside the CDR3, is DGGITQSPKYLFRKEGQNVTLSCEQNLNHDAMYWYRQDPGQGLRLIYYSQIVNDFQKGDIAEGYSVSREKKESFPLTVTSAQKNPTAFYLCASSEGTGAPTGYTFGSGTRLTVV.

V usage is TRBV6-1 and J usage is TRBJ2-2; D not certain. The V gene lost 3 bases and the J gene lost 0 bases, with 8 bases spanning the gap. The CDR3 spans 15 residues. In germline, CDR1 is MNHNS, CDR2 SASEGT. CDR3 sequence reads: CASSDLGSNTGELFF. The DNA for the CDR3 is TGTGCCAGCAGTGATCTGGGCTCGAACACCGGGGAGCTGTTTTTT.